This T cell receptor (beta chain) appears in the sequencing data of a study of shared clonotypes between healthy human individuals (dated by TCRdb to 2020 to 2022). In terms of the full investigation: The cohort included three men and a couple of women between 18 and 49 years of age. For each donor, CD4 naive and CD4 memory were each run on three plates, CD8 naive on two plates, and CD8 memory on one plate. The study deeply sequenced blood TCR repertoires of five healthy adults to estimate repertoire size and the extent of clonotype sharing between individuals. Different laboratories and diverse techniques were used to prepare libraries and sequence TCR repertoires, to increase sequencing depth and limit assay-specific biases. Between about 0.8 and 9 billion PBMCs per donor were obtained by leukapheresis. The paper as a whole reports these results and caveats: Pairwise subsampling led to the expectation that sequencing depth would affect the degree of clonotype sharing among donors. Naive subsets generally had larger estimated clonotype richness than memory subsets. Because the study included a small number of donors, the genetic and exposure-history diversity represented was limited. Incomplete sequencing was indicated by rarefaction of sorted-subset datasets, despite the large sequencing depth. Sampling was restricted to blood, and TCR repertoires in tissues likely differ from the TCR repertoires found in blood. Compared with non-shared clonotypes, clonotypes shared by all four sorted-subset donors had higher generation probabilities. Sharing across a few donors was observed for around 5% of naive CD4, over 3% of naive CD8, roughly 2.4% of memory CD4, and about 0.4% of memory CD8 clonotypes.

Using the deep immunoSEQ assay, TCR CDR3 regions were amplified from genomic DNA by multiplex PCR. For each cell subset, the extracted genomic DNA was distributed evenly across all wells of several immunoSEQ 96-well plates, and each plate served as one replicate. Each replicate PCR for sorted subsets received 150 to 250 ng genomic DNA, equal to about 30,000 T cell genomes. Purified libraries were measured with a Qubit 3.0 fluorometer, size-checked on a Bioanalyzer 2100, and measured again with the KAPA Library Quantification kit. Every immunoSEQ 96-well plate was sequenced on a separate single-read 150-cycle Illumina NextSeq 550 flow cell. Concerning the study's data processing: Because the immunoSEQ output included only junctional sequences and no quality scores, the filtering could not be the same as the filtering used for full-length reads. Sequences were annotated with PyIR, a Python wrapper for IgBLAST v1.9, using IMGT germline references to assign V/J genes and CDR3. Reads were filtered out if the reads had weak V/J assignments (E-value above 1e-6), no CDR3, stop codons, out-of-frame junctions, or ambiguous translated residues. A V3J clonotype was defined by an identical inferred V gene, J gene, and CDR3 amino acid sequence. Percentage overlap between repertoires was computed as shared unique clonotypes divided by the size of the smaller repertoire. Richness of each repertoire was evaluated using RTK rarefaction, the Chao1 estimator, and Recon v2.1 estimates of unobserved clonotypes. For all TCRbeta clonotypes obtained by the gDNA method from a few donors, generation probabilities were computed with OLGA. This is the immuneACCESS table as TCRdb keeps it, with only in-frame sequences that have V and J called. A part of the clones is gone; compared with another copy, unresolved V genes explain less than half, and the rest is unexplained. V and J calls and clone size are as listed in that table; D and trimming were resolved from the DNA. Recorded for this sample are about 1.1 million clones; about 72% of them occurred a single time. The leading ten clones occupy about 0.94% of the sample.

Counted from cysteine to phenylalanine, this CDR3 has 10 amino acids. Only the CDR3 region is kept as DNA, spanning 30 bases read in frame from base 1. The germline V gene yields SNHLY for CDR1 and FYNNEI for CDR2. V is pared back by 11 bases and J by 4 bases, with 9 bases lying between the germline termini. Healthy HIV-negative adults with no recently reported acute infections or vaccinations were included as donors. Only Caucasian adults living in Nashville, Tennessee, USA were represented among the donors. CD4+ T cells were enriched by magnetic negative selection, after which naive cells were positively selected on CD45RA and the negative fraction was taken as the memory subset. Blood was collected by leukapheresis, and PBMCs were isolated by Ficoll-Histopaque density gradient centrifugation and then cryopreserved in liquid nitrogen vapor phase. Analytical flow cytometry was used to check the purity and quantity of every magnetically sorted T cell population. From each sorted fraction, genomic DNA was isolated and quantified by UV absorbance on a Nanodrop 2000c.

This clone appeared many times. Its antigen is still unknown. Base qualities are not recorded, but no much larger clone differs from it by a single base. The sequencing input was memory CD4+ T cells from PBMCs. This specimen's cell subset or site label, interpreted: CD45RA-negative fraction. This chain is built from TRBV2 and TRBJ2-7; the D call is tentative, TRBD1 or TRBD2, as each matches 5 bases. This TCR derives from a man aged 18 to 30 in good health. Some clones in this sample may be carry-over from other donors' samples. The CDR3 corresponds to CAVGEYEQYF. The DNA sequence is as follows: TGTGCCGTGGGGGAATACGAGCAGTACTTC.